This T cell receptor beta chain was recovered during a study of CD8 T cells in Susac syndrome. The patients serving as multiple sclerosis controls were treatment-naive. They had stable or active relapsing-remitting disease and fulfilled revised McDonald criteria. This CDR3 is built from 15 residues. V lost 2 bases and J 7 bases, leaving 14 bases between the germline ends. Germline V CDR1 and CDR2: SGHAT, FQDESV (reference sequence). It was with random hexamers that roughly 0.5 to 1 ug RNA was reverse transcribed. With immunoSEQ multiplex PCR, TCR beta CDR3 was amplified across 54 Vbeta and 13 Jbeta. Using its own MiXCR run on the immunoSEQ multiplex PCR reads, TCRdb lists one record per CDR3 protein. The table includes under 55,000 distinct CDR3 sequences, just over 90% detected once.

Sequenced input: CD8+ T cells from PBMCs. This TCR came from a human donor with multiple sclerosis. This rearrangement joins TRBV11-1 to TRBJ2-2, with D perhaps being TRBD1 or TRBD2 (5 bases each). In DNA, the CDR3 is TGTGCCAGCAGCTTAACCGCAGGGAGTCACGGGGAGCTGTTTTTT. Its protein is CASSLTAGSHGELFF.